The 32 T cell receptor beta chains below come from one sample, sequenced in a study of beta chain features in type 1 diabetes. The entirety of the isolated RNA underwent reverse transcription, so expressed TCRB transcripts were sequenced. Here immunoSEQ multiplex PCR was the method, and the copy in TCRdb shows in-frame clones only, minus some. Seen here are some 410,000 clones, roughly 13% observed once, and the top ten hold approximately 0.035%. The sequencing sample was made of naive CD4+ T cells from blood. The receptors were sampled from a man aged 25 to 40 in good health.

The V gene is TRBV30, the J gene TRBJ1-5, with TRBD1 as a possible D gene (5 bases). The V gene lost 2 bases and the J gene lost 1 base, with 12 bases spanning the gap. The length of the CDR3 is 15 residues. The germline CDR1 and CDR2 sequences are GTSNPN and SVGIG (reference sequence). The CDR3 spells CAWSWGGLSNQPQHF. CDR3 nucleotide sequence: TGTGCCTGGAGTTGGGGGGGTTTGAGCAATCAGCCCCAGCATTTT.

This clone was seen more than once but under ten times. The chain combines TRBV4-2 with TRBJ1-1, with D perhaps matching TRBD1 (6 bases). V lost 0 bases and J lost 2, with 16 bases in between. CDR3 length equals 17 residues. CDR1 and CDR2 (germline): LGHNA, YNFKEQ. CDR3 DNA sequence: TGTGCCAGCAGCCAAGAGGTAAGGACGGACAGAAACACTGAAGCTTTCTTT. It encodes CASSQEVRTDRNTEAFF.

This clone was counted a few times. The rearrangement joins TRBV6-6 to TRBJ2-3; D is uncertain. Trimming left V 1 base short and J 3 bases short, with 14 bases between. The germline gives CDR1 MNHNY, CDR2 SVGAGI (reference sequence). CDR3 length equals 16 residues. CDR3 in DNA: TGTGCCAGCAGTTACTTCATCGGACGGCGGACAGATACGCAGTATTTT. Translating gives CASSYFIGRRTDTQYF.

This clone was picked up a small number of times. This rearrangement joins TRBV30 to TRBJ1-1, with D possibly TRBD1 on 5 matching bases. The CDR3 sequence is 12 residues long. CDR1 GTSNPN and CDR2 SVGIG come from the germline V gene (reference sequence). V was cut by 5 bases and J by 9 bases, with 16 bases left in between. For the CDR3, the DNA is TGTGCCTGGGACATTTCAGGGAAACAAGCTTTCTTT. This translates into CAWDISGKQAFF.

CDR3 region: CASSQRWGGETQYF. The DNA for the CDR3 is TGCGCCAGCAGCCAAAGGTGGGGCGGAGAGACCCAGTACTTC. J is TRBJ2-5 and V is TRBV4-3; the D gene is possibly TRBD1 (5 bases). The CDR3 has 14 amino acids. Germline V gives CDR1 LGHNA, CDR2 YSLEER. With 2 bases removed from V and 4 bases from J, the gap between germline ends came to 11 bases.

The table lists this clone with a few counts. The J gene is TRBJ2-3, the V gene TRBV28, with a weak D call TRBD1 (6 bases). Trimming removed 2 bases at V and 1 base at J, with 7 bases between. CDR3 length: 14 residues. Germline V gives CDR1 MDHEN, CDR2 SYDVKM. CDR3 in DNA: TGTGCCAGCAGTTTAGCAGGGGGCACAGATACGCAGTATTTT. It codes for CASSLAGGTDTQYF.

There are a few counts of this clone. The chain employs TRBV10-3 and TRBJ1-1, with D unclear. CDR3 length: 11 residues. Trimming pared 4 bases from V and 5 bases from J, leaving 5 bases between. Germline assignment: CDR1 ENHRY and CDR2 SYGVKD. The CDR3 reads CAISARTEAFF. The CDR3 DNA reads as TGTGCCATCAGTGCGAGGACTGAAGCTTTCTTT.

V gene TRBV7-2 combines with J gene TRBJ2-7; D may be TRBD1 (6 bases). CDR1 is SGHTA, CDR2 FQGNSA, per germline. There are 13 residues in the CDR3. DNA for the CDR3: TGTGCCAGCAGCTTAGACCCCCGGACAGTAGGGGTCGTC. This codes for CASSLDPRTVGVV.

This rearrangement joins TRBV9 to TRBJ2-4; the D is unclear. Germline-derived CDR1 and CDR2 are SGDLS and YYNGEE. This CDR3 has 15 amino acids. Trimming removed 0 bases at V and 0 bases at J, with 7 bases between. CDR3 amino acids: CASSVDPGAKNIQYF. For the CDR3, the DNA is TGTGCCAGCAGCGTAGATCCCGGAGCCAAAAACATTCAGTACTTC.

This clone was seen a handful of times. The chain employs TRBV5-1 and TRBJ2-7; D gene uncertain. This CDR3 is 13 amino acids long. CDR1 SGHRS and CDR2 YFSETQ come from the germline V gene. The V end was cut by 0 bases, the J end by 7 bases, with 11 bases between. The CDR3 DNA reads as TGCGCCAGCAGCTTGGAGCCGTTTCGGGAGCAGTACTTC. This gives the protein CASSLEPFREQYF.

Note on this clone: A clone one base away is much larger, so this may be a read error. Other nucleotide sequences in the sample specify the same CDR3. The chain carries TRBV4-1 and TRBJ2-3; no firm D call. Germline CDR1 and CDR2: MGHRA and YSYEKL. The length of the CDR3 is 13 residues. With 1 base removed from V and 1 base from J, the gap between germline ends came to 3 bases. The CDR3 DNA sequence: TGCGCCAGCAGCCAAGCCGGCACAGATACGCAGTATTTT. Amino acids: CASSQAGTDTQYF.

This clone was seen only a few times. The chain carries TRBV5-6 and TRBJ2-1; possible D gene TRBD2, 6 bases. V was shortened by 3 bases and J by 0 bases, with 10 bases between the two germline ends. Germline lookup yields CDR1 SGHDT and CDR2 YYEEEE. This CDR3 is 15 amino acids long. The DNA for the CDR3 is TGTGCCAGCAGCTCTGCGGGAAACTCCTACAATGAGCAGTTCTTC. Protein product: CASSSAGNSYNEQFF.

The chain is built from TRBV9 and TRBJ2-6; 8 nucleotides line up with TRBD1. The germline CDR1 and CDR2 sequences are SGDLS and YYNGEE. The CDR3 covers 19 residues. V shed 4 bases, J shed 0 bases, and the junction held 12 bases outside the gene matches. CDR3 DNA sequence: TGTGCCAGCAGCCTTCGTCCCGGGACAGGCCTCTCTGGGGCCAACGTCCTGACTTTC. Translated: CASSLRPGTGLSGANVLTF.

This clone was recorded a few times. CDR3 DNA: TGTGCCAGCAGCCCTAGAAGGGATAGGGCATATACGCAGTATTTT. Amino acid sequence: CASSPRRDRAYTQYF. V gene TRBV11-2 combines with J gene TRBJ2-3; no clear D gene. The V and J ends lost 5 bases and 7 bases respectively, with 19 bases between them. The length of the CDR3 is 15 residues. CDR1 is SGHAT and CDR2 is FQNNGV in the germline V gene.

This clone appeared a few times. J is TRBJ2-5 and V is TRBV30; 15 bases agree with TRBD2. The CDR3 is made up of 17 amino acids. V trimming: 0 bases; J trimming: 4 bases; junction bases outside the gene matches: 6. Germline assignment: CDR1 GTSNPN and CDR2 SVGIG (reference sequence). The CDR3 sequence is CAWSVWWTSGRGETQYF. The CDR3 DNA follows: TGTGCCTGGAGTGTATGGTGGACTAGCGGGAGGGGAGAGACCCAGTACTTC. The whole variable domain, remainder taken from reference TRBV30 and TRBJ2-5, is SQTIHQWPATLVQPVGSPLSLECTVEGTSNPNLYWYRQAAGRGLQLLFYSVGIGQISSEVPQNLSASRPQDRQFILSSKKLLLSDSGFYLCAWSVWWTSGRGETQYFGPGTRLLVL.

In this sample, this clone turned up a few times. The V and J genes are TRBV9 and TRBJ2-1; D not resolved. The V end lost 3 bases, the J end lost 8 bases, and 12 bases lay between the germline ends. Germline V lookup: CDR1 SGDLS, CDR2 YYNGEE. The CDR3 covers 13 residues. The CDR3 loop reads CASSDPGLHEQFF. CDR3 bases: TGTGCCAGCAGCGATCCGGGTCTCCATGAGCAGTTCTTC.

The chain uses TRBV7-9 and TRBJ2-5; D unclear. Trimming shortened V by 2 bases and J by 2 bases, and 12 bases separated the two germline ends. The germline V gene has CDR1 SEHNR and CDR2 FQNEAQ (reference sequence). The CDR3 extends over 15 amino acids. This CDR3 is CASSLISAQQETQYF. CDR3 bases: TGTGCCAGCAGCTTAATATCCGCCCAACAAGAGACCCAGTACTTC.

CDR3 sequence: CASSLAIRDGGYTF. In DNA, the CDR3 is TGTGCCAGCAGCTTAGCTATAAGGGACGGTGGCTACACCTTC. V usage is TRBV7-9 and J usage is TRBJ1-2, with D possibly matching TRBD1 (5 bases). This CDR3 contains 14 residues. CDR1 and CDR2 (germline): SEHNR, FQNEAQ (reference sequence). The ends were cut back, 0 bases at V and 7 bases at J, with 12 bases in the middle. The variable domain in full, completed from reference TRBV7-9 and TRBJ1-2, reads DTGVSQNPRHKITKRGQNVTFRCDPISEHNRLYWYRQTLGQGPEFLTYFQNEAQLEKSRLLSDRFSAERPKGSFSTLEIQRTEQGDSAMYLCASSLAIRDGGYTFGSGTRLTVV.

This clone was counted a few times. The V and J genes are TRBV30 and TRBJ2-2; no clear D gene. The CDR3 has 14 amino acids. Germline CDR1 GTSNPN, CDR2 SVGIG (reference sequence). Trimming left V 0 bases short and J 4 bases short, with 9 bases between. CDR3 loop: CAWSVDTGTGELFF. The CDR3 nucleotides are TGTGCCTGGAGTGTCGACACGGGCACCGGGGAGCTGTTTTTT.

This clone has just a few counts. This chain uses TRBV7-2 with TRBJ1-2; unclear D gene. Germline V CDR1 and CDR2: SGHTA, FQGNSA. The CDR3 has 14 residues. V was cut by 3 bases and J by 6 bases, with 14 bases left in between. CDR3 sequence reads: CASSFSNPHDGYTF. The CDR3 nucleotides are TGTGCCAGCAGCTTTTCCAACCCGCACGATGGCTACACCTTC.

This clone occurred a few times. The rearrangement joins TRBV29-1 to TRBJ2-6, with D perhaps TRBD2 (6 bases). Germline V lookup: CDR1 SQVTM, CDR2 ANQGSEA. The CDR3 consists of 18 residues. Trimming stripped 8 bases from V and 0 bases from J, with 23 bases between. Written as DNA, the CDR3 is TGCAGCCCTTGGGACTGGTGGTTTTTCCACTCTGGGGCCAACGTCCTGACTTTC. This codes for CSPWDWWFFHSGANVLTF.

This clone was seen more than once but under ten times. The CDR3 DNA reads TGTGCCAGCAGTAACACCTGGACAGCGAACACTGAAGCTTTCTTT. Translated, it gives CASSNTWTANTEAFF. The chain uses TRBV9 and TRBJ1-1; maybe TRBD1 (6 bases). The CDR3 totals 15 residues. The germline V gene has CDR1 SGDLS and CDR2 YYNGEE. V was pared by 5 bases and J by 1 base, with 15 bases between.

The V gene is TRBV6-5, the J gene TRBJ1-5, with D hard to call. Germline assignment: CDR1 MNHEY and CDR2 SVGAGI. This CDR3 has 15 amino acids. The ends were cut back, 2 bases at V and 0 bases at J, with 8 bases in the middle. CDR3 in DNA: TGTGCCAGCAGTTACAGTGGCAGTAGCAATCAGCCCCAGCATTTT. Translating it yields CASSYSGSSNQPQHF.

The chain combines TRBV7-9 with TRBJ2-7; the D gene could be TRBD1 or TRBD2 (5 bases each). V lost 5 bases to trimming and J lost 5 bases, with 7 bases between them. CDR1 is SEHNR, CDR2 FQNEAQ, per germline (reference sequence). This CDR3 is built from 11 residues. Written as DNA, the CDR3 is TGTGCCAGCAGCGTGGGGGACGAGCAGTACTTC. It yields the protein CASSVGDEQYF.

This clone showed up just a few times. The chain recombines TRBV5-1 with TRBJ2-1; D remains ambiguous. CDR1 and CDR2 from the germline V gene are SGHRS and YFSETQ. The CDR3 is 16 amino acids. The V end lost 0 bases, the J end lost 0 bases, and 10 bases lay between the germline ends. The DNA for the CDR3 is TGCGCCAGCAGCTTGGAGGGCAGCAGCTCCTACAATGAGCAGTTCTTC. Translation gives CASSLEGSSSYNEQFF.

The chain carries TRBV5-1 and TRBJ2-7; 11 bases are shared with TRBD1. The CDR3 covers 15 residues. The V and J ends lost 1 base and 5 bases, in that order; junction bases with no gene match: 5. Per the germline V gene, CDR1 is SGHRS and CDR2 is YFSETQ. The CDR3 coding sequence is TGCGCCAGCAGCTTGAAAGGACAGGGGGCCGACGAGCAGTACTTC. Translated, it gives CASSLKGQGADEQYF.

The chain recombines TRBV10-3 with TRBJ2-2, with 10 nucleotides matching TRBD1. In germline, CDR1 is ENHRY, CDR2 SYGVKD. The CDR3 has 15 residues. With V trimmed by 3 bases and J by 10 bases, 8 bases remained unmatched. CDR3 DNA sequence: TGTGCCATCAGTGAAACGGGACAGGGGATTAAGGAGCTGTTTTTT. Translation: CAISETGQGIKELFF.

Ten or more counts support this clone. One end of the junction is discordant with germline, which a read error may explain. The chain joins TRBV29-1 to TRBJ2-7; tentatively, D is TRBD2 (7 bases). The CDR3 loop spans 14 amino acids. Germline CDR1 SQVTM, CDR2 ANQGSEA. CDR3: CSVEAGEGSYEQYF. The CDR3 bases are TGCAGCGTAGAAGCAGGGGAGGGTTCCTACGAGCAGTACTTC.

The rearrangement joins TRBV10-3 to TRBJ2-6, with TRBD1 matching 12 bases. The V segment lost 0 bases and the J segment 4 bases; nucleotides outside the gene matches: 7. The CDR3 has 19 amino acids. CDR1 ENHRY and CDR2 SYGVKD come from the germline V gene. CDR3 nucleotide sequence: TGTGCCATCAGTGAGTCGAGGGGACAGGGGGCGCCCGGGGCCAACGTCCTGACTTTC. The encoded protein is CAISESRGQGAPGANVLTF.

This clone was observed once. CDR3 sequence: CASSLIFGSGSLSFSYNEQFF. The CDR3 DNA follows: TGCGCCAGCAGCTTGATATTTGGGAGCGGGAGCTTAAGTTTCTCCTACAATGAGCAGTTCTTC. The chain links TRBV5-1 to TRBJ2-1, with 8 bases lining up with TRBD2. The length of the CDR3 is 21 residues. V dropped 1 base and J dropped 0; count of bases not matched to a gene: 18. The germline CDR1 and CDR2 sequences are SGHRS and YFSETQ.

The chain uses TRBV5-6 and TRBJ2-7; 7 bases are a match to TRBD1. CDR1 and CDR2 (germline): SGHDT, YYEEEE. The CDR3 runs 17 residues. Trimming cost V 4 bases and J 7 bases; bases outside gene matches: 20. CDR3 sequence reads: CASSRNIHRGDTEEQYV. The CDR3 DNA follows: TGTGCCAGCAGCCGGAATATTCACAGGGGCGACACGGAGGAGCAGTACGTC.

CDR3 region: CASSTDHDSYGYTF. CDR3 coding DNA: TGTGCCAGCAGCACAGACCACGACAGCTATGGCTACACCTTC. This chain joins TRBV13 and TRBJ1-2; perhaps TRBD1 as D (5 bases). This CDR3 contains 14 residues. With 5 bases removed from V and 4 bases from J, the gap between germline ends came to 14 bases. CDR1 is PRHDT, CDR2 FYEKMQ, per germline (reference sequence).